This T cell receptor (beta chain) was retrieved from a study of cytomegalovirus exposure and HLA in healthy donors. The PCR made use of 60 Vbeta and 13 Jbeta primers. The table came from immunoSEQ multiplex PCR; TCRdb's copy has only in-frame clones and leaves some out. The table records 100,000 to 150,000 clones, over 70% of them present only once. In its sample, this clone was seen once. The CDR3 covers 14 residues. Germline V gene lookup returns CDR1 SGHDN and CDR2 FVKESK. V was shortened by 3 bases and J by 1 base, with 9 bases between the two germline ends. The TCR sequence derives from a woman in her forties or fifties in good health and CMV-seronegative. The chain links TRBV14 to TRBJ1-1, with a weak D call TRBD1 (5 bases). The source material was PBMCs. The CDR3 here is CASSHRQGNTEAFF. CDR3 nucleotides: TGTGCCAGCAGCCATCGCCAGGGGAACACTGAAGCTTTCTTT.